This T cell receptor (beta chain) emerged from a study of blood T cell repertoires in COVID-19 (dated by TCRdb to 2018 to 2021). As for the study more broadly: The collaborator samples originated in the United States, Italy and Spain and spanned the acute and convalescent phases of COVID-19. The material from the prospective study consisted of cDNA or gDNA derived from T cells, B-cell-depleted T cells, or PBMCs. The dataset comprised deeply sampled blood TCRbeta repertoires from subjects exposed to, actively infected with, or recovered from COVID-19. The repertoires were made available in a free public database intended to serve as a resource for research on the immune response to SARS-CoV-2. The samples were drawn from two sources: the first 160 participants of the ongoing ImmuneRACE study, and 950 to 1,500 subjects contributed by 6 global collaborators. Sample metadata almost always included a de-identified subject ID, COVID-19 status, age in years and sex. HLA class I and class II types, where available, came from metadata supplied by the sample provider rather than from assay-based typing.

As concerns this clone: The target of this receptor is not known. One base away there is no much larger clone; base qualities are not given.

Participants in the prospective study were enrolled through a virtual design, were aged 18 to 89 years, and lived in roughly 24 United States geographic areas. To assign participants to cohorts, the prospective study relied on clinical history that participants themselves reported in a screening survey and a study questionnaire. Recovered participants in ImmuneRACE Cohort 3 were defined as having two consecutive negative NP/OP PCR tests, clearance from a healthcare professional, or resolution of symptoms. Each participant in the prospective study had whole blood, serum and a nasopharyngeal or oropharyngeal swab collected by mobile phlebotomists. Additional blood draws and questionnaires over an approximately 2-month period could optionally be provided by prospective study participants. Before DNA extraction, prospective study blood samples were shipped either frozen or at room temperature. The research as a whole found: How much clinical and demographic metadata was included differed by source and by participant, and the metadata was provided uncurated.

TCRbeta CDR3 regions were amplified from genomic DNA using the immunoSEQ Assay, a bias-controlled multiplex PCR. In the source study's methods: Within the assay, amplification of reference gene primers was used to estimate how many nucleated cells each sample contained. To quantify the absolute abundance of each unique TCRbeta CDR3 rearrangement, sequence reads were collapsed and filtered. For each sample, productive Simpson clonality was calculated as the square root of Simpson's diversity index over productive rearrangements. TCRdb's version of the immuneACCESS table is confined to in-frame rearrangements and falls short of the full clone set. An unresolved V gene accounts for under half of the shortfall where checked; the remainder is of unknown origin. Clone size and V and J calls were adopted from that table, with D and trimming inferred from the DNA. The sample yields 300,000 to 400,000 clones; approximately 91% were counted once. 4% to 6% of the sample is taken by the ten largest.

After removal of 2 bases from V and 4 bases from J, the junction retains 10 bases not matched to a gene. Taken from cysteine to phenylalanine, the CDR3 has 16 residues. Just the 48-base CDR3 DNA is kept, in frame starting at base 1. CDR1 and CDR2, looked up from the germline V gene, are SGHTA and FQGNSA. The sample consisted of PBMCs or T cells enriched from blood (not recorded which). The source is a man aged 55 to 70 who had recovered from COVID-19. The chain was built from TRBV7-2 and TRBJ1-2, with 7 bases in between that match TRBD1. The CDR3 protein sequence reads: CASSLMRQGSVYGYTF. The base sequence is TGTGCCAGCAGCTTAATGAGACAGGGCTCTGTCTATGGCTACACCTTC. When the CDR3 is completed using the reference TRBV7-2 and TRBJ1-2 genes on either side, the full variable domain is GAGVSQSPSNKVTEKGKDVELRCDPISGHTALYWYRQSLGQGLEFLIYFQGNSAPDKSGLPSDRFSAERTGGSVSTLTIQRTQQEDSAVYLCASSLMRQGSVYGYTFGSGTRLTVV.